The clone carrying this T cell receptor (beta chain) occurred a few times. Its antigen is not identified. This sample also contains other DNA sequences that code for the same CDR3. This sample stems from a study of beta chain features in type 1 diabetes. Study at large: Patients did not differ from healthy donors in age, gender or cell yield.

Researchers reported sorting CD4+ naive, central memory, regulatory and stem cell-like memory cells via CD45RO/CCR7/CD25/CD127/CD95/CD27. The study reverse transcribed the entire isolated RNA, so it sequenced expressed TCRB transcripts. Here immunoSEQ multiplex PCR was the method, and the copy in TCRdb shows in-frame clones only, minus some. This repertoire shows around 250,000 clones, roughly 30% found once; its top ten account for approximately 4%. The germline CDR1 and CDR2 sequences are KGHSH and LQKENI. The V end lost 3 bases, the J end lost 10 bases, and 13 bases lay between the germline ends. The CDR3 consists of 13 residues. General study findings and limits: PCR might pick shorter templates more often, in the same way for patients and controls.

The sample comprised central memory CD4+ T cells from blood. The chain joins TRBV18 to TRBJ2-1, with D possibly called TRBD1 or TRBD2 (6 bases each). This receptor was identified in a man younger than 40 in good health. CDR3 in DNA: TGTGCCAGCTCACCTCCCGTGGGGGGCGAGCAGTTCTTC. Its translation: CASSPPVGGEQFF. The complete variable domain, with remaining parts taken from reference TRBV18 and TRBJ2-1, reads NAGVMQNPRHLVRRRGQEARLRCSPMKGHSHVYWYRQLPEEGLKFMVYLQKENIIDESGMPKERFSAEFPKEGPSILRIQQVVRGDSAAYFCASSPPVGGEQFFGPGTRLTVL.